This T cell receptor beta chain was captured in a study of cytomegalovirus exposure and HLA in healthy donors. Across the study: T cells numbering around 200 million yielded approximately 100 million unique TCR beta sequences in an earlier analysis. Points from the study as a whole: Later analysis suggested links between common viral pathogens and several top significant clusters.

Turning to this clone: Antigen: not known.

Germline CDR1 SSHAT, CDR2 FNYEAQ (reference sequence). The CDR3 runs to 13 residues. The germline V and J ends were trimmed by 4 bases and 5 bases, with 11 bases remaining between them. Primers included in the PCR were 60 Vbeta and 13 Jbeta primers. Profiled with immunoSEQ multiplex PCR; TCRdb holds only in-frame clones, not every one. The sample has 160,000 or so clones, around 77% seen once; the top ten hold around 3.5%. The rearrangement links TRBV7-7 to TRBJ1-1; possibly TRBD1 for D (6 bases). This TCR came from a man younger than 40 in good health and CMV-seropositive. The sample comprised PBMCs. The chain's CDR3 is CASSSGAGTEAFF. The CDR3 DNA follows: TGTGCCAGCAGCTCAGGGGCTGGGACTGAAGCTTTCTTT.